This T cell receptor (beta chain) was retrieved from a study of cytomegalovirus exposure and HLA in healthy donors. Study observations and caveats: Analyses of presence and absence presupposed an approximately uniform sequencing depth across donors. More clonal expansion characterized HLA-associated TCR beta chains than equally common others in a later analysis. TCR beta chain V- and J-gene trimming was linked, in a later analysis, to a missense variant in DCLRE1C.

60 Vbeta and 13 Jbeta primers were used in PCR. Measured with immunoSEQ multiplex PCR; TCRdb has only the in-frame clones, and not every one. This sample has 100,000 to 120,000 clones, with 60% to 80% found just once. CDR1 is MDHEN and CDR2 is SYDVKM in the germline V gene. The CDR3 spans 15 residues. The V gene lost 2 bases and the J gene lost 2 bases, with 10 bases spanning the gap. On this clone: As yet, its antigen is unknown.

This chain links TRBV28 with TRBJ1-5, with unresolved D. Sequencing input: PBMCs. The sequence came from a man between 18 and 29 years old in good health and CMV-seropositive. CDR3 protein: CASSLPGIRNQPQHF. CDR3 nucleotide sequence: TGTGCCAGCAGTTTACCGGGGATCCGCAATCAGCCCCAGCATTTT.